This TCR beta chain derives from a study of cytomegalovirus exposure and HLA in healthy donors. The study's findings and limits: Only CMV serostatus was available as immune exposure information. Follow-up analysis found HLA locus-dependent TCR association rates, highest for DRB1 and lowest for HLA-C. About 87% or about 30% of the time was how often most TCR beta V segments were productive, according to an earlier analysis.

This CDR3 region has 16 residues. V was clipped by 3 bases and J by 3 bases, with 19 bases between them. CDR1 SGHNT and CDR2 YYREEE come from the germline V gene (reference sequence). With regard to this clone: What it recognizes is unknown.

PCR employed 60 Vbeta and 13 Jbeta primers. In the original workflow: Some 80 million unique TCR beta chains, roughly 10 million shared, were counted in a later analysis. Some clones are missing from TCRdb's copy, which holds only in-frame ones; the method was immunoSEQ multiplex PCR. V and J calls plus clone size are reproduced from that table; the DNA served to infer D and trimming. There are 200,000 to 250,000 clones in the sample; approximately 88% occur only once, and roughly 0.7% lies in the top ten. Sequenced material: PBMCs. The chain carries TRBV5-4 and TRBJ2-7; a weak D match, TRBD2 (6 bases). The sequence derives from a boy aged 2-15 years in good health and CMV-seronegative. CDR3 loop: CASSSGVGGLGYEQYF. Written as DNA, the CDR3 is TGTGCCAGCAGCTCCGGGGTGGGGGGTTTGGGCTACGAGCAGTACTTC.